These T cell receptor beta chains were read from a single sample in a study of blood T cells in healthy people across ages. MiXCR was run by TCRdb on the 5' RACE reads, yielding one entry per CDR3 protein. Of approximately 1,700,000 distinct CDR3 sequences listed, about two fifths were seen once; the top ten hold about 21%. Input material: blood. The receptors were gathered from a human donor in good health. Each CDR3 is given with its conserved first and last residue. The D gene is left open where the match is weak.

D gene: TRBD2; V gene: TRBV20-1; CDR3 protein: CSASGGLAGLYEQFF
D gene: TRBD2; V gene: TRBV7-2; CDR3 protein: CASNLSGGGEQFF
D gene: TRBD1; V gene: TRBV7-8; CDR3 protein: CASSFSMDRGSVTEAFF
D gene: TRBD2; V gene: TRBV15; CDR3 protein: CATSRGTSGGAVFIGNEQFF
D gene: .; V gene: TRBV12-3/TRBV12-4; CDR3 protein: CASSLGGRNYNEQFF
D gene: .; V gene: TRBV3-1; CDR3 protein: CASSHRDGYNEQFF
D gene: .; V gene: TRBV4-3; CDR3 protein: CASSQDWRTTETQYF
D gene: .; V gene: TRBV7-9; CDR3 protein: CASSLEGSDSYEQYF
D gene: TRBD1; V gene: TRBV2; CDR3 protein: CASSRQGSGDGYAF
D gene: TRBD2; V gene: TRBV5-1; CDR3 protein: CASSLRERGGSYNEQFF
D gene: .; V gene: TRBV12-3/TRBV12-4; CDR3 protein: CAGSFGGFGLDVQYF
D gene: TRBD2; V gene: TRBV20-1; CDR3 protein: CSARGPLAGGSDTQYF
D gene: TRBD1; V gene: TRBV9; CDR3 protein: CASSVAGGAYQPQHF
D gene: TRBD1; V gene: TRBV2; CDR3 protein: CASSGFTSGQGHGYTF
D gene: .; V gene: TRBV7-9; CDR3 protein: CASRDGSLNTEAFF
D gene: .; V gene: TRBV12-3/TRBV12-4; CDR3 protein: CASSLKLYEQYF
D gene: .; V gene: TRBV4-3; CDR3 protein: CASSQEGSGRSIQYF
D gene: .; V gene: TRBV4-3; CDR3 protein: CASSQEGRTNYDYTF
D gene: TRBD2; V gene: TRBV29-1; CDR3 protein: CSVDRLADSYEQYF
D gene: .; V gene: TRBV12-3/TRBV12-4; CDR3 protein: CASTTFGEDNEQFF
D gene: .; V gene: TRBV6-1; CDR3 protein: CASSPLLGASLEQYF
D gene: .; V gene: TRBV7-2; CDR3 protein: CASSSPSGSGYTF
D gene: .; V gene: TRBV12-3/TRBV12-4; CDR3 protein: CASRTLGQPQHF
D gene: .; V gene: TRBV7-9; CDR3 protein: CASSPLRATGELFF
D gene: TRBD1; V gene: TRBV15; CDR3 protein: CATGSDDRVMNTEAFF
D gene: TRBD1; V gene: TRBV10-3; CDR3 protein: CAISGSLDRGTDTQYF
D gene: .; V gene: TRBV4-1; CDR3 protein: CASSWAKGGLWEQYF
D gene: .; V gene: TRBV24-1; CDR3 protein: CATSVGAGSSYEQYF
D gene: TRBD1; V gene: TRBV6-2/TRBV6-3; CDR3 protein: CASSKRQGTQYF
D gene: TRBD1; V gene: TRBV12-3/TRBV12-4; CDR3 protein: CASTMGTVNTEAFF
D gene: TRBD2; V gene: TRBV11-3; CDR3 protein: CASSWTSSADTQYF
D gene: .; V gene: TRBV7-9; CDR3 protein: CASSPRGAQGLQPRHF
D gene: TRBD2; V gene: TRBV6-1; CDR3 protein: CASSVGPGGDTQYF
D gene: TRBD1; V gene: TRBV20-1; CDR3 protein: CSARDSAGGYQETQYF
D gene: TRBD2; V gene: TRBV7-2; CDR3 protein: CASSPHRGGGQYNEQFF
D gene: .; V gene: TRBV20-1; CDR3 protein: CSAWDRTKTLNIQYF